This entry is about one T cell receptor beta chain. The antigen it binds to is not known. Base qualities are not provided; no much larger clone lies one nucleotide away. This sample was included in a study of control samples from healthy donors and cancer patients (dated by TCRdb to about 2020). Receptor libraries were prepared by the immunoSEQ multiplex PCR assay. TCRdb carries this immuneACCESS record with in-frame sequences only. Its versions omit some clonotypes, under half of them owing to an unresolved V gene in the studies checked, with the rest unexplained. The sample has about 150,000 clones on record, 80% to 95% of them singletons. Of the sample, roughly 5.7% is held by the ten largest clones. The specimen sequenced was blood. This receptor was taken from a man between 18 and 35 years old in good health.

The nucleotide sequence is TGTGCCAGCAGCTCAAACCGGGACAGAACAGGAAACACCATATATTTT. Translated, this gives CASSSNRDRTGNTIYF. The chain is assembled from TRBV5-4 and TRBJ1-3; 7 bases in between match TRBD1. The germline V gene (reference sequence) provides CDR1 SGHNT and CDR2 YYREEE. Unmatched junction bases come to 10, with V trimmed by 3 bases and J by 4 bases. Measured from the cysteine to the phenylalanine, the CDR3 is 16 residues long. Of the read, only the CDR3 DNA is kept; its 48 bases are in frame from base 1.